The rows below give T cell receptor beta chains drawn from one sample of a study of T-cell reconstitution after alpha-beta-depleted transplantation in children. In TCRdb, the PCR reads were re-called with MiXCR into one record per CDR3 protein. The table includes fewer than 550,000 distinct CDR3 sequences, about 17% detected once. The specimen comprised PBMCs, mostly from graft donor cells, sampled 360 days after TCRalphabeta/CD19-depleted stem cell transplant. These receptors were obtained from a boy under two years old who had a stem cell transplant for Wiskott-Aldrich syndrome, so the T cells may come from the graft donor. The CDR3 runs from the conserved cysteine through the conserved F or W. The D gene is left open where the match is weak. The listing skips clone size in some rows; elsewhere it reads once, few, many or a size class.

V	J	size	D	CDR3	DNA
TRBV28	TRBJ2-7	few	.	CASSFIRTLPAEQYF	TGTGCCAGCAGTTTCATCAGGACACTCCCCGCCGAGCAGTACTTC
TRBV20-1	TRBJ1-6	.	TRBD1	CSARDRGTVPNSPLHF	TGCAGTGCTAGAGATAGAGGGACAGTTCCTAATTCACCCCTCCACTTT
TRBV10-3	TRBJ2-3	.	.	CAISGESEDTQYF	TGTGCCATCAGTGGGGAATCGGAAGATACGCAGTATTTT
TRBV6-2/TRBV6-3	TRBJ1-2	few	.	CASSYSAWRSLNYGYTF	TGTGCCAGCAGTTACTCGGCGTGGCGCAGCCTTAACTATGGCTACACCTTC
TRBV7-2	TRBJ2-3	few	TRBD2	CASSTASGRRTDTQYF	TGTGCCAGCAGCACCGCCAGCGGGAGGCGCACAGATACGCAGTATTTT
TRBV7-7	TRBJ2-7	few	.	CASSLGYGPSYEQYF	TGTGCCAGCAGCTTAGGGTATGGGCCCTCCTACGAGCAGTACTTC
TRBV18	TRBJ2-7	few	.	CASSPTPGYEQYF	TGTGCCAGCTCACCGACCCCGGGATACGAGCAGTACTTC
TRBV5-4	TRBJ2-5	.	TRBD1	CASSRTGGMETQYF	TGTGCCAGCAGCCGGACAGGGGGCATGGAGACCCAGTACTTC
TRBV11-2	TRBJ2-1	few	.	CASSLGPVRPSAEFF	TGTGCCAGCAGCTTAGGTCCGGTCCGGCCTTCGGCGGAGTTCTTC
TRBV18	TRBJ2-7	.	TRBD1	CASSSRDRGTKALFYEQYF	TGTGCCAGCTCATCCCGGGACAGGGGGACGAAGGCCTTATTCTACGAGCAGTACTTC
TRBV3-1	TRBJ2-7	.	.	CASSQDAVYEQYF	TGTGCCAGCAGCCAAGACGCAGTCTACGAGCAGTACTTC
TRBV10-3	TRBJ2-7	few	TRBD2	CAISLLAGVYEQYF	TGTGCCATCAGCCTCCTAGCGGGAGTCTACGAGCAGTACTTC
TRBV4-3	TRBJ2-7	.	.	CASSQEIRGTYEQYF	TGCGCCAGCAGCCAAGAAATCAGGGGTACCTACGAGCAGTACTTC
TRBV12-3/TRBV12-4	TRBJ2-1	few	.	CASSLARSHNEQFF	TGTGCCAGCAGTTTAGCCCGAAGCCACAATGAGCAGTTCTTC
TRBV5-1	TRBJ2-3	few	.	CASSLRGFFSTDTQYF	TGCGCCAGCAGCTTGCGGGGGTTCTTTAGCACAGATACGCAGTATTTT
TRBV5-1	TRBJ2-2	few	.	CASSSATGNTGELFF	TGCGCCAGCAGCTCCGCGACAGGGAACACCGGGGAGCTGTTTTTT
TRBV6-2/TRBV6-3	TRBJ2-7	few	TRBD1	CASSEPGQGIREQYF	TGTGCCAGCAGCGAACCGGGACAGGGGATTAGAGAGCAGTACTTC
TRBV20-1	TRBJ2-6	.	.	CSAAGRPGSGANVLTF	TGCAGTGCGGCTGGGAGGCCTGGCTCTGGGGCCAACGTCCTGACTTTC
TRBV6-5	TRBJ2-6	.	.	CASSYYGTSRGTGANVLTF	TGTGCCAGCAGTTACTACGGGACTTCTAGGGGGACTGGGGCCAACGTCCTGACTTTC
TRBV11-2	TRBJ2-7	.	.	CASSSPGLWGASYEQYF	TGTGCCAGCAGCTCCCCCGGACTTTGGGGGGCTTCCTACGAGCAGTACTTC
TRBV6-1	TRBJ2-7	few	.	CASSKDSRGPYEQYF	TGTGCCAGCAGTAAGGACTCAAGAGGACCCTACGAGCAGTACTTC
TRBV7-9	TRBJ2-7	many	.	CASSFRQGHEQYF	TGTGCCAGCAGCTTCAGGCAGGGTCACGAGCAGTACTTC
TRBV5-1	TRBJ2-3	few	.	CASSLGGYPPGTQYF	TGCGCCAGCAGCTTGGGCGGGTACCCCCCAGGGACGCAGTATTTT
TRBV13	TRBJ2-1	many	TRBD2	CASRPGLARIHEQFF	TGTGCCAGCAGGCCGGGACTAGCGAGAATCCATGAGCAGTTCTTC
TRBV11-2	TRBJ2-1	few	.	CASSSMGLDSYNEQFF	TGTGCCAGCAGCTCAATGGGACTCGACTCCTACAATGAGCAGTTCTTC
TRBV6-1	TRBJ2-4	.	.	CASSGPKKRGHLAKNIQYF	TGTGCCAGCAGTGGACCCAAAAAGAGGGGACACCTAGCCAAAAACATTCAGTACTTC
TRBV20-1	TRBJ2-1	.	.	CSARAGYSSYNEQFF	TGCAGTGCTAGGGCGGGTTATAGCTCCTACAATGAGCAGTTCTTC
TRBV10-3	TRBJ2-3	few	TRBD2	CAISESRTSADTQYF	TGTGCCATCAGTGAGTCCAGGACTAGCGCAGATACGCAGTATTTT
TRBV29-1	TRBJ2-1	.	TRBD2	CSGVAGVRNEQFF	TGCAGCGGCGTAGCGGGAGTACGCAATGAGCAGTTCTTC
TRBV20-1	TRBJ2-1	.	TRBD1	CSATRQGNEQFF	TGCAGTGCTACCAGACAGGGGAATGAGCAGTTCTTC
TRBV28	TRBJ2-2	.	.	CATSTFTGELFF	TGTGCCACCTCTACCTTCACCGGGGAGCTGTTTTTT
TRBV20-1	TRBJ2-1	many	TRBD2	CSAFKGGGLAQYNEQFF	TGCAGTGCTTTCAAGGGAGGGGGACTAGCGCAGTACAATGAGCAGTTCTTC
TRBV28	TRBJ2-1	few	.	CASSLWDSPTNEQFF	TGTGCCAGCAGTTTATGGGACAGCCCTACCAATGAGCAGTTCTTC
TRBV4-2	TRBJ2-5	many	.	CASSQGLGQTQYF	TGTGCCAGCAGCCAAGGGCTTGGGCAGACCCAGTACTTC
TRBV15	TRBJ2-2	.	TRBD1	CATSRDPLYRGRRTGELFF	TGTGCCACCAGCAGAGATCCCCTCTACAGGGGGCGCCGGACCGGGGAGCTGTTTTTT